This T cell receptor beta chain came from a study of Graves' ophthalmopathy and Graves' hyperthyroidism (dated by TCRdb to the late 2010s). Background on the whole study: Peripheral blood was collected before any treatment was given, at the time of initial diagnosis. The study used TCR beta repertoire signatures to distinguish Graves' ophthalmopathy from Graves' hyperthyroidism and to predict progression to ophthalmopathy. In total, around 140 blood samples were TCR-sequenced: 43 ophthalmopathy, roughly 77 hyperthyroidism and some 17 hyperthyroidism-to-ophthalmopathy patients. A discovery set of 90 to 100 patients (43 ophthalmopathy, just over 55 stable hyperthyroidism) was enrolled to explore V-J signatures distinguishing ophthalmopathy from hyperthyroidism. For independent validation, a separate cohort was made up of 18 hyperthyroidism patients plus 17 patients who later progressed from hyperthyroidism to ophthalmopathy. T-cell repertoires of thyroid tissue and blood were compared in 5 or 6 hyperthyroidism patients. After sampling, hyperthyroidism patients received methimazole starting at 30 mg daily, and ophthalmopathy patients received high-dose intravenous methylprednisolone. The roughly 100 discovery patients were randomly divided into training and test sets at a 7:3 ratio. Study-wide conclusions, independent of this receptor: In validation, the model predicted ophthalmopathy progression with 55% to 71% sensitivity and roughly 72% specificity; 12 predicted patients were CT-confirmed with GO in a median of around 6 months. Ophthalmopathy was separated from stable hyperthyroidism by the 13-signature model with more than 85% sensitivity and around 81% specificity in cross-validation and with 80%/75% in the test set. Most expanded thyroid clonotypes with frequency above 0.001 were also detected in blood, suggesting blood repertoires may reflect the thyroid immune response. Sample size was not statistically predetermined, and group allocation was not concealed from the investigators.

V and J are trimmed by 6 bases and 5 bases, and the gene matches miss 6 bases of the junction. CDR1 and CDR2, per the germline V gene, are SNHLY and FYNNEI. The CDR3 sequence holds 14 residues, the cysteine and phenylalanine included. Here the CDR3 DNA is all that survives: 42 bases in frame from base 1. For repertoire sequencing, the TCR beta CDR3 regions were amplified from RNA transcripts. The first round of RT-PCR was done with HTBI primers and the Qiagen OneStep RT-PCR kit, and was followed by a second round of multiplex PCR, then size selection and purification. Libraries were sequenced on an Illumina HiSeq2000 using paired-end 100 bp reads. The study's processing was this. SOAPnuke was used to process the reads, throwing out any read that had adapters, had uncalled bases, had a mean Phred below 15, or lacked an exact constant-primer or identifier match. COPE v1.2.5 was used to merge high-quality paired reads. Each unique nucleotide sequence was treated as a clonotype, and MiTCR v1.1 was used to align the clonotypes to the IMGT TRB V, D and J references. The analysis was limited to V-J combinations with a frequency above 0.0001, which together covered 99.2% of the repertoires. For each V-J combination, a TCR clonal expansion and chaos score was defined as F50 clonal expansion divided by the chaos observed in the TCRdist matrix. Welch's t-statistics and random forest were used to reduce features to about 14 V-J combinations, which were fed into a naive Bayes classifier. The Morisita-Horn index was used to measure how similar the thyroid and blood repertoires were. TCRdb cleaned the public reads at Q25 with fastp, built clones with MiXCR and kept in-frame beta chains. Each entry is one CDR3 protein sequence, shown with its most common DNA and genes. TCRdb, not the authors, supplied the V and J calls. The sample includes more than 150,000 distinct CDR3 sequences, with less than 45% observed a single time. The ten largest account for about 6% of the sample.

The ophthalmopathy patients had moderately to severely active disease, with a Clinical Activity Score of 3 or higher, a NOSPECS grade of 4 or higher, and a disease duration of less than 3 months. Anyone with other autoimmune diseases, uncontrolled infections, pregnancy or lactation was excluded from the study. Clinical symptoms, serum thyroxine, TRAb, thyroid ultrasound and orbital computed tomography formed the basis of the diagnosis. Ficoll-Paque density gradient centrifugation was used to isolate PBMCs from around 9.1 ml of fresh peripheral blood. Trizol reagent was used to extract the total RNA, and its quality was then checked on an Agilent 2100 Bioanalyzer. The sample holds many counts of this clonotype. The antigen this receptor binds is unknown. No clone much larger than this one lies a single base away; base qualities are absent.

The clonotype comes from a woman in her forties with Graves' ophthalmopathy. Donor details come from another sample of the same person, matched by shared clones. The specimen was peripheral blood. The chain couples TRBV2 to TRBJ1-1; the junction holds 10 bases that match TRBD1. The CDR3 region: CASSRDRGWTEAFF. The bases are TGTGCCAGCAGCCGGGACAGGGGTTGGACTGAAGCTTTCTTT.